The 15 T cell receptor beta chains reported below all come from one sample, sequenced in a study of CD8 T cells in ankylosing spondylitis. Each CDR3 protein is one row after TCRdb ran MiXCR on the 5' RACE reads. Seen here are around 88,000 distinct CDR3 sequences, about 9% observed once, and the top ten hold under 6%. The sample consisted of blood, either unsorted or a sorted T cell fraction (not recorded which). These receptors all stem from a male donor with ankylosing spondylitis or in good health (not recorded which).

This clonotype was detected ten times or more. The CDR3 sequence is CASNCRTSNQPQHF. The CDR3, as DNA: TGTGCCAGCAACTGCCGTACTAGCAATCAGCCCCAGCATTTT. The V and J genes are TRBV7-9 and TRBJ1-5, with D unresolved. Trimming removed 7 bases from V and 0 bases from J, with 10 bases in between. The length of the CDR3 is 14 residues. The germline V gene encodes CDR1 SEHNR and CDR2 FQNEAQ (reference sequence).

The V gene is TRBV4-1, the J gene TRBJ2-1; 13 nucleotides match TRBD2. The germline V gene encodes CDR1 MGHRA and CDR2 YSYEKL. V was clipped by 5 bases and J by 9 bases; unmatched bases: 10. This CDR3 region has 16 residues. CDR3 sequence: CASSKFTSGGEGEQFF. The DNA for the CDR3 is TGCGCCAGCAGCAAGTTTACTAGCGGGGGGGAGGGTGAGCAGTTCTTC.

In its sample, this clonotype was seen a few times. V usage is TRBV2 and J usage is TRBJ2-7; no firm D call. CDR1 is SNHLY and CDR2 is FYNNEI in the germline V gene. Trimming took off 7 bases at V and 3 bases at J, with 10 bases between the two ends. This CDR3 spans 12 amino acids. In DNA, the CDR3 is TGTGCCAGCAACCTCGGGCTCTACGAGCAGTACTTC. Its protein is CASNLGLYEQYF.

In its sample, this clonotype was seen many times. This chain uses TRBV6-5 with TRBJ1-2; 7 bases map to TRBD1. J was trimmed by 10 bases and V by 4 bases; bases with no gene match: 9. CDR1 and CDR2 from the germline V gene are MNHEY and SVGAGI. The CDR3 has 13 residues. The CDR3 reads CASSSDRTIDYTF. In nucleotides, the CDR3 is TGTGCCAGCAGTTCGGACAGGACTATTGACTACACCTTC.

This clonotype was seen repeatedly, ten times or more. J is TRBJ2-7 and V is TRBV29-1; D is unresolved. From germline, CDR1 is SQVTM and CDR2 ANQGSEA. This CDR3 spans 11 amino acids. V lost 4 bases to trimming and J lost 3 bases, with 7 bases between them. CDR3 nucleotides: TGCAGCGTTGGGGGTAGCTACGAGCAGTACTTC. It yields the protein CSVGGSYEQYF.

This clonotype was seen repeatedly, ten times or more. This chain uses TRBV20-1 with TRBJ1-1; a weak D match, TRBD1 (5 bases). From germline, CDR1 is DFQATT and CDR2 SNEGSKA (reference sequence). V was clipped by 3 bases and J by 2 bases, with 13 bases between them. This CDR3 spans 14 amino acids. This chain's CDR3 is CSASRDGRNTEAFF. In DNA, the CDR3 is TGCAGTGCTAGCCGGGACGGAAGAAACACTGAAGCTTTCTTT.

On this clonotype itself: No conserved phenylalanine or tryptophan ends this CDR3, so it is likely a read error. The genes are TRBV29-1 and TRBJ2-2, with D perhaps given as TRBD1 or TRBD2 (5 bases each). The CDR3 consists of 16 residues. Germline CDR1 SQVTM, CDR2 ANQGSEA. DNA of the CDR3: TGTAGCGTCCTAGCCCCCGGGACCGAGAACACCGGGGAGCTGTTTTCT. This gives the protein CSVLAPGTENTGELFS.

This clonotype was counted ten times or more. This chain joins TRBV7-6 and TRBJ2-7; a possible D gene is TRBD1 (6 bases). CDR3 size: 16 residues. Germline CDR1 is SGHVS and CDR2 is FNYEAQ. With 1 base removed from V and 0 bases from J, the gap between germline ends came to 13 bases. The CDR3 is CASSLGIRGDSYEQYF. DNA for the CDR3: TGTGCCAGCAGCTTAGGTATCAGGGGAGACTCCTACGAGCAGTACTTC.

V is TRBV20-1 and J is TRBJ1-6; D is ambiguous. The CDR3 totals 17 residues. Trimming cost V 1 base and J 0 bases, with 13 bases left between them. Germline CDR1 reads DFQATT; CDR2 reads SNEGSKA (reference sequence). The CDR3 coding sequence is TGCAGTGCTAGAGGCCCCCGCAGGAGCTCCTATAATTCACCCCTCCACTTT. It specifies CSARGPRRSSYNSPLHF.

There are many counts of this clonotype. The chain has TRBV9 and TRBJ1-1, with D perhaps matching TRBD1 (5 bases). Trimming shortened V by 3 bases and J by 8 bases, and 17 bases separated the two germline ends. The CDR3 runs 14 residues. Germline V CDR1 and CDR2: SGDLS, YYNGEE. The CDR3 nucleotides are TGTGCCAGCAGCGGCCGGGGCAATACGCGGGAAGCTTTCTTT. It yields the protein CASSGRGNTREAFF.

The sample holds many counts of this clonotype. The CDR3, as DNA: TGTGCCAGCAGTCAGGACGCAACATCCTACGAGCAGTACTTC. Translation gives CASSQDATSYEQYF. The chain employs TRBV7-9 and TRBJ2-7; D is unclear. Germline CDR1 and CDR2: SEHNR and FQNEAQ (reference sequence). This CDR3 has 14 amino acids. The ends were cut back, 6 bases at V and 1 base at J, with 13 bases in the middle.

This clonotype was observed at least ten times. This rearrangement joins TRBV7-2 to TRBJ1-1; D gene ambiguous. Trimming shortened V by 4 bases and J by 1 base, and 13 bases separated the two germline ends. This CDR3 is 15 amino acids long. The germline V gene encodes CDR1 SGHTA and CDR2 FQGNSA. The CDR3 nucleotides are TGTGCCAGCAGCTACTCTGGCGGCTCGAACACTGAAGCTTTCTTT. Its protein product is CASSYSGGSNTEAFF.

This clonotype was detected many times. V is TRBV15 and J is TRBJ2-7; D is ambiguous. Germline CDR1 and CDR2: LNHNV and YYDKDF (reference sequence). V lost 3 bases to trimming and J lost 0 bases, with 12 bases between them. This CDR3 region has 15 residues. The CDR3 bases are TGTGCCACCAGCAGCGCGGCAGGTGGCTCCTACGAGCAGTACTTC. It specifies CATSSAAGGSYEQYF.

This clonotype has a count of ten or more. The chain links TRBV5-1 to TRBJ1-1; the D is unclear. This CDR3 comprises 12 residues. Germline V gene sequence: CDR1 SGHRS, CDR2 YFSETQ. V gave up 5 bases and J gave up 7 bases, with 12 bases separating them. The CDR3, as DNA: TGCGCCAGCAGGGTCAACGATGGTGAAGCTTTCTTT. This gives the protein CASRVNDGEAFF.

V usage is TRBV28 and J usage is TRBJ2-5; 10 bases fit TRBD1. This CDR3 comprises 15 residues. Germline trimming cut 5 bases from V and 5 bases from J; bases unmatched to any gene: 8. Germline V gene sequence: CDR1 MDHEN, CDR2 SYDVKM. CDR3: CASSRPTGGKETQYF. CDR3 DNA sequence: TGTGCCAGCAGTCGCCCGACAGGGGGCAAGGAGACCCAGTACTTC.